The clone carrying this TCR beta chain has more than one count but fewer than ten. Antigen unknown. The entry originates in a study of T-cell memory formation after mild COVID-19. Study information: Across donors, TCR clusters were largely donor specific.

The CDR3 consists of 14 residues. CDR1 and CDR2 from the germline V gene are SNHLY and FYNNEI. V shed 2 bases and J 7 bases; nucleotides not matched to a gene: 4. Findings of the study overall: Researchers found some responding clones in pre-infection memory, a sign that cross-reactive memory joined. Researchers report contracting CD4+ clones mostly in CM and EM, with CD8+ clones in EMRA.

Constant-segment-primed 5'RACE gave TCR alpha and TCR beta cDNA libraries with sample barcodes and UMIs. TCRdb itself ran the 5' RACE reads through MiXCR, one entry per CDR3 protein. The data contain around 160,000 distinct CDR3 sequences, 11% of them singletons. This receptor was identified in a man between 18 and 35 years old who had mild COVID-19 (a few samples of this study predate the infection). Cell type and time point are not known. Sequencing was performed on PBMCs or a T cell subset sorted from them (not recorded which). The rearrangement links TRBV2 to TRBJ2-1; 8 bases align to TRBD1. The CDR3 is CASSEQGAHNEQFF. The CDR3 DNA reads TGTGCCAGCAGTGAACAGGGGGCGCATAATGAGCAGTTCTTC.